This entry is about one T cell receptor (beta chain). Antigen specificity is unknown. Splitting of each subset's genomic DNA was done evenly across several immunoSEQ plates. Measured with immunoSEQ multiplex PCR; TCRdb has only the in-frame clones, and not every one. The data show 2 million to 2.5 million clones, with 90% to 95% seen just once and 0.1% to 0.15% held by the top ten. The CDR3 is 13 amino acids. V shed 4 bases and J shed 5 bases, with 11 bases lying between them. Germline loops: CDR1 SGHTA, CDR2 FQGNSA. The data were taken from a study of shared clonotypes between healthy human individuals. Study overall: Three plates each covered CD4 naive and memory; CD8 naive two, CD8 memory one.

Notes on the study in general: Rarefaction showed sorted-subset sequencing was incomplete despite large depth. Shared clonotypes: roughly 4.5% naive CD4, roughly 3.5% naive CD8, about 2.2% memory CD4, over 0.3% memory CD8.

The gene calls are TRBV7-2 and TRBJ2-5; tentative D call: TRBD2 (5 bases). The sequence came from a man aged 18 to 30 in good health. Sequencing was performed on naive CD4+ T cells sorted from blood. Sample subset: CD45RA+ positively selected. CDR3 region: CASSSGVVETQYF. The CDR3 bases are TGTGCCAGCAGCTCCGGGGTTGTGGAGACCCAGTACTTC.